These 14 T cell receptor beta chains were sequenced from one sample in a study of identical twins. TCRdb ran MiXCR on the 5' RACE reads and lists one entry per CDR3 protein. This table holds 210,000 or so distinct CDR3 sequences, approximately 15% found once. These data also featured in a second study, about T cells expressing NK-cell markers.

The sample consisted of CD8+ T cells sorted from blood. The origin of the receptors is a young woman in good health.

The chain employs TRBV11-2 and TRBJ2-7, with D possibly matching TRBD2 (6 bases). The CDR3 is made up of 15 amino acids. Trimming left V 2 bases short and J 5 bases short, with 16 bases between. Per germline, CDR1 SGHAT and CDR2 FQNNGV. The CDR3 DNA is TGTGCCAGCAGCTTAACCCGGGGGTCTTGGGACGAGCAGTACTTC. It codes for CASSLTRGSWDEQYF.

V and J are TRBV29-1 and TRBJ2-7; tentative D call: TRBD2 (6 bases). Trimming shortened V by 7 bases and J by 3 bases, and 13 bases separated the two germline ends. Germline V gene lookup returns CDR1 SQVTM and CDR2 ANQGSEA. The CDR3 loop spans 12 amino acids. CDR3: CSAAGNYYEQYF. As DNA, the CDR3 is TGCAGCGCAGCGGGCAATTACTACGAGCAGTACTTC.

This clonotype has a count of ten or more. The chain combines TRBV9 with TRBJ1-2, with 7 bases that match TRBD1. CDR3 size: 14 residues. Trimming cost V 5 bases and J 5 bases; bases outside gene matches: 9. Germline lookup yields CDR1 SGDLS and CDR2 YYNGEE. CDR3 DNA: TGTGCCAGCAGTCGGGGACAGTCATCGTATGGCTACACCTTC. Encoded protein: CASSRGQSSYGYTF.

On this clonotype itself: A much larger clone lies a single base off, so this may be a read error. This chain uses TRBV7-9 with TRBJ2-4, with D perhaps given as TRBD1 or TRBD2 (7 bases each). Germline loops: CDR1 SEHNR, CDR2 FQNEAQ (reference sequence). The CDR3 sequence is 15 residues long. The CDR3 DNA reads as TGTGCCATCAGCTCAGGGGGGGCCAGAGAAAACATTCAGTACTTC. As protein: CAISSGGARENIQYF.

This clonotype appeared a few times. The V gene is TRBV20-1, the J gene TRBJ2-7, with no clear D. Germline lookup yields CDR1 DFQATT and CDR2 SNEGSKA (reference sequence). This CDR3 contains 13 residues. The V gene lost 0 bases and the J gene lost 3 bases, with 9 bases spanning the gap. CDR3 DNA sequence: TGCAGTGCTAGAGATGTTGTTGTCTACGAGCAGTACTTC. Protein product: CSARDVVVYEQYF.

The J gene is TRBJ2-1, the V gene TRBV27; a weak D match, TRBD1 (5 bases). The CDR3 has 12 amino acids. Trimming took off 5 bases at V and 6 bases at J, with 8 bases between the two ends. From germline, CDR1 is MNHEY and CDR2 SMNVEV (reference sequence). CDR3 in amino acids: CASSGRVNEQFF. In DNA form, the CDR3 reads TGTGCCAGCAGTGGCAGGGTCAATGAGCAGTTCTTC.

The chain has TRBV14 and TRBJ2-7, with a tentative D call TRBD1 (6 bases). CDR1 and CDR2 (germline): SGHDN, FVKESK. The CDR3 length is 14 residues. Between the trimmed V and J ends, which lost 3 bases and 2 bases, there was a span of 11 bases. The CDR3 DNA sequence: TGTGCCAGCAGCCATCTGGACAGAACCTACGAGCAGTACTTC. Translation gives CASSHLDRTYEQYF. The entire variable domain, with the rest obtained from reference TRBV14 and TRBJ2-7, is as follows: EAGVTQFPSHSVIEKGQTVTLRCDPISGHDNLYWYRRVMGKEIKFLLHFVKESKQDESGMPNNRFLAERTGGTYSTLKVQPAELEDSGVYFCASSHLDRTYEQYFGPGTRLTVT.

Comment on this clonotype: A junction boundary mismatches the germline segment, possibly from a read error. The J gene is TRBJ2-2, the V gene TRBV10-3, with D possibly matching TRBD1 (6 bases). CDR1 and CDR2 from the germline V gene are ENHRY and SYGVKD. CDR3 size: 17 residues. The CDR3 bases are TGTGCCATCAACCCTGGACAGCCTTCCGTGCTTGCCGGGGAGCTGGTTTTT. Translated: CAINPGQPSVLAGELVF.

This clonotype has ten or more counts. The rearrangement joins TRBV12-3 or TRBV12-4 to TRBJ2-2, with TRBD2 as a possible D gene (6 bases). This CDR3 is built from 15 residues. V lost 3 bases and J 2 bases, leaving 10 bases between the germline ends. CDR3 region: CASSLGLTNTGELFF. The CDR3 DNA follows: TGTGCCAGCAGTTTGGGACTTACTAACACCGGGGAGCTGTTTTTT.

Ten or more counts support this clonotype. The chain uses TRBV7-9 and TRBJ1-4; D remains ambiguous. V lost 3 bases and J 5 bases, leaving 7 bases between the germline ends. Germline CDR1 SEHNR, CDR2 FQNEAQ (reference sequence). CDR3 length equals 13 residues. The CDR3 nucleotides are TGTGCCAGCAGCTTTCCGCAGAATGAAAAACTGTTTTTT. Translation: CASSFPQNEKLFF.

This clonotype was recorded a few times. The CDR3 DNA follows: TGTGCCAGCAGAAGGTTAAAGGGGGACAATGAGCAGTTCTTC. Amino acids: CASRRLKGDNEQFF. This chain links TRBV27 with TRBJ2-1; a possible D gene is TRBD1 (6 bases). V was pared by 6 bases and J by 5 bases, with 14 bases between. The CDR3 is 14 amino acids. CDR1 and CDR2 (germline): MNHEY, SMNVEV (reference sequence).

The chain is built from TRBV5-1 and TRBJ2-3, with 14 bases that match TRBD2. This CDR3 contains 20 residues. Germline loops: CDR1 SGHRS, CDR2 YFSETQ. V trimming: 4 bases; J trimming: 0 bases; junction bases outside the gene matches: 13. The CDR3 is CASSHLQPGLAGASTDTQYF. For the CDR3, the DNA is TGCGCCAGCAGCCATCTACAGCCGGGACTAGCGGGAGCTAGCACAGATACGCAGTATTTT.

V is TRBV6-1 and J is TRBJ2-1; a possible D gene is TRBD2 (6 bases). Trimming removed 7 bases at V and 7 bases at J, with 23 bases between. Germline CDR1 and CDR2: MNHNS and SASEGT. The CDR3 runs to 16 residues. The CDR3 loop is CASNPDSGTPKNEQFF. The CDR3 region has the DNA TGTGCCAGCAACCCCGATTCCGGGACTCCGAAAAATGAGCAGTTCTTC.

V is TRBV7-6 and J is TRBJ1-2; D gene ambiguous. The germline V and J ends were trimmed by 2 bases and 6 bases, with 10 bases remaining between them. The germline gives CDR1 SGHVS, CDR2 FNYEAQ. The CDR3 is made up of 13 amino acids. The CDR3: CASSLLPEDGYTF. The CDR3 DNA is TGTGCCAGCAGCTTATTACCGGAAGATGGCTACACCTTC. The full variable domain, rest sourced from reference TRBV7-6 and TRBJ1-2, is GAGVSQSPRYKVTKRGQDVALRCDPISGHVSLYWYRQALGQGPEFLTYFNYEAQQDKSGLPNDRFSAERPEGSISTLTIQRTEQRDSAMYRCASSLLPEDGYTFGSGTRLTVV.